Each of the 9 T cell receptor beta chains below was sequenced from the same sample in a study of Ad26.COV2.S vaccination and SARS-CoV-2 variants. Assay: immunoSEQ multiplex PCR; the TCRdb copy retains only in-frame clones and omits some. The table records about 350,000 clones, about 89% of them present only once. The treatment was: some 20 received Ad26.COV2.S at low or high dose, single or two shots; roughly five received placebo; per-sample allocation not given. On day 63 after the first injection, vaccine and placebo recipients gave samples. The specimen was peripheral blood, collected in a trial of Ad26.COV2.S vaccine versus placebo. The receptor source for this set is a person aged 18-60 years who received the Ad26.COV2.S COVID-19 vaccine or a placebo.

This chain links TRBV5-5 with TRBJ1-2, with D perhaps matching TRBD1 (5 bases). Per the germline V gene, CDR1 is SGHKS and CDR2 is YYEKEE (reference sequence). V lost 0 bases and J lost 0, with 15 bases in between. The CDR3 spans 17 residues. CDR3 coding DNA: TGTGCCAGCAGCTTGGATAGGGGCGGCTGGTCTAACTATGGCTACACCTTC. Its translation is CASSLDRGGWSNYGYTF.

This chain joins TRBV11-2 and TRBJ2-7; possible D gene TRBD2, 6 bases. Trimming left V 4 bases short and J 0 bases short, with 10 bases between. The CDR3 has 14 amino acids. Germline V gives CDR1 SGHAT, CDR2 FQNNGV. Here the CDR3 reads CASSWGVSSYEQYF. The CDR3 DNA reads TGTGCCAGCAGCTGGGGGGTGAGCTCCTACGAGCAGTACTTC.

The chain carries TRBV5-1 and TRBJ2-6; 10 bases are shared with TRBD1. The trim removed 5 bases at V and 2 bases at J, leaving 4 bases unmatched. The CDR3 runs 16 residues. The germline gives CDR1 SGHRS, CDR2 YFSETQ. CDR3 bases: TGCGCCAGCAGGGGGACAGGGGTCACTGGGGCCAACGTCCTGACTTTC. This translates into CASRGTGVTGANVLTF.

The rearrangement uses TRBV28 and TRBJ2-7; D call uncertain. Trimming pared 5 bases from V and 6 bases from J, leaving 11 bases between. CDR1 and CDR2 from the germline V gene are MDHEN and SYDVKM. CDR3 length: 12 residues. CDR3 nucleotides: TGTGCCAGCAGTCCTAGGGTGGGCGAGCAGTACTTC. Translation: CASSPRVGEQYF.

The chain carries TRBV19 and TRBJ2-5; 10 bases line up with TRBD2. The CDR3 sequence is 14 residues long. Germline CDR1 reads LNHDA; CDR2 reads SQIVND (reference sequence). Trimming took 6 bases from V and 5 from J; bases not matched to a gene: 6. The CDR3 is CASRSGRATETQYF. In nucleotides, the CDR3 is TGTGCCAGTAGGAGCGGGAGGGCCACTGAGACCCAGTACTTC.

The CDR3 bases are TGTGCCAGCCAAAGAAGTACAGGGGGCTTCTATGGCTACACCTTC. It encodes CASQRSTGGFYGYTF. This chain connects TRBV7-2 to TRBJ1-2; TRBD1 agrees at 9 bases. The CDR3 runs 15 residues. CDR1 and CDR2 from the germline V gene are SGHTA and FQGNSA. V gave up 8 bases and J gave up 4 bases; unmatched junction bases: 11.

The chain couples TRBV18 to TRBJ1-5, with 9 bases fitting TRBD1. V was clipped by 6 bases and J by 6 bases; unmatched bases: 9. CDR1 is KGHSH and CDR2 is LQKENI in the germline V gene. This CDR3 has 15 amino acids. CDR3 amino acids: CASSPRDRVGQPQHF. The CDR3 DNA is TGTGCCAGCTCTCCCCGGGACAGGGTGGGTCAGCCCCAGCATTTT. The variable domain in full, with the rest retrieved from reference TRBV18 and TRBJ1-5, is NAGVMQNPRHLVRRRGQEARLRCSPMKGHSHVYWYRQLPEEGLKFMVYLQKENIIDESGMPKERFSAEFPKEGPSILRIQQVVRGDSAAYFCASSPRDRVGQPQHFGDGTRLSIL.

The rearrangement uses TRBV9 and TRBJ2-3; D gene uncertain. With 4 bases removed from V and 1 base from J, the gap between germline ends came to 16 bases. Germline V gene sequence: CDR1 SGDLS, CDR2 YYNGEE. The CDR3 runs 16 residues. This chain's CDR3 is CASSPGPVIRTDTQYF. The CDR3 DNA sequence: TGTGCCAGCAGCCCAGGACCCGTAATCCGCACAGATACGCAGTATTTT.

This sequence joins TRBV6-2 or TRBV6-3 and TRBJ2-7, with D perhaps matching TRBD1 or TRBD2 (6 bases each). V gave up 6 bases and J gave up 1 base, with 13 bases separating them. Germline CDR1 MNHEY, CDR2 SVGEGT. This CDR3 comprises 14 residues. In nucleotides, the CDR3 is TGTGCCAGCAGCCGGAGGGGGAAGTCCTACGAGCAGTACTTC. Translating it yields CASSRRGKSYEQYF.